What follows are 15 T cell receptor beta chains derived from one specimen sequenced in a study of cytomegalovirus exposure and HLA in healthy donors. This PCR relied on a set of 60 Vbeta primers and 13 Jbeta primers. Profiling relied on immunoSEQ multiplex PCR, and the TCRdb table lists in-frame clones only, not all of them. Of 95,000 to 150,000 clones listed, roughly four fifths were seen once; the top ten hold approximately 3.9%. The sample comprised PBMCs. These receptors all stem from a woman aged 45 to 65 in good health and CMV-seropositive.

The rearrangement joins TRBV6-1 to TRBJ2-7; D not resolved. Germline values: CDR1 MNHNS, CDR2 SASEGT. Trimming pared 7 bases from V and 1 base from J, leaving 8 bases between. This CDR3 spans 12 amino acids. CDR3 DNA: TGTGCCAGCAAAGCGTTGTCCTACGAGCAGTACTTC. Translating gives CASKALSYEQYF.

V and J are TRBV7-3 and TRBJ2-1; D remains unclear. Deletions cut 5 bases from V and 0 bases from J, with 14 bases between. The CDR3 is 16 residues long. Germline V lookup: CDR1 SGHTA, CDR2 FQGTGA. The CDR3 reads CASSLLAASSYNEQFF. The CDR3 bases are TGTGCCAGCAGCCTCCTTGCGGCCAGCTCCTACAATGAGCAGTTCTTC. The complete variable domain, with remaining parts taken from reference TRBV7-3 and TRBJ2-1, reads GAGVSQTPSNKVTEKGKYVELRCDPISGHTALYWYRQSLGQGPEFLIYFQGTGAADDSGLPNDRFFAVRPEGSVSTLKIQRTERGDSAVYLCASSLLAASSYNEQFFGPGTRLTVL.

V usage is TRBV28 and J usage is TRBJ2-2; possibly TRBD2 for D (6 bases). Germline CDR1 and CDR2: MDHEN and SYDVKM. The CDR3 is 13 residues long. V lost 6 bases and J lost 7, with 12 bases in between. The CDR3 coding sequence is TGTGCCAGCAGACTCCCGGGGGTCGGGGAGCTGTTTTTT. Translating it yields CASRLPGVGELFF. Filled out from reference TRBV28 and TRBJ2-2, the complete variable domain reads DVKVTQSSRYLVKRTGEKVFLECVQDMDHENMFWYRQDPGLGLRLIYFSYDVKMKEKGDIPEGYSVSREKKERFSLILESASTNQTSMYLCASRLPGVGELFFGEGSRLTVL.

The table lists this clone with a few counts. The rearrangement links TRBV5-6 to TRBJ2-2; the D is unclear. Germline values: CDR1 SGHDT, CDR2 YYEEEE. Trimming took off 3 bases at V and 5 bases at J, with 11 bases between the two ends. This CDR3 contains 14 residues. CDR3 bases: TGTGCCAGCAGCTCTGATCCGGGTACCGGGGAGCTGTTTTTT. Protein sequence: CASSSDPGTGELFF. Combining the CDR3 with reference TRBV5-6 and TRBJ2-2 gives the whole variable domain DAGVTQSPTHLIKTRGQQVTLRCSPKSGHDTVSWYQQALGQGPQFIFQYYEEEERQRGNFPDRFSGHQFPNYSSELNVNALLLGDSALYLCASSSDPGTGELFFGEGSRLTVL.

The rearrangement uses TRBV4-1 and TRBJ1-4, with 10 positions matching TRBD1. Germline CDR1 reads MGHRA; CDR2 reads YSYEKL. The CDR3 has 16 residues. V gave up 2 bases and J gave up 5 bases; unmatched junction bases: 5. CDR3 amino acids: CASSQSGTGANEKLFF. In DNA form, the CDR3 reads TGCGCCAGCAGCCAATCCGGGACAGGGGCCAATGAAAAACTGTTTTTT.

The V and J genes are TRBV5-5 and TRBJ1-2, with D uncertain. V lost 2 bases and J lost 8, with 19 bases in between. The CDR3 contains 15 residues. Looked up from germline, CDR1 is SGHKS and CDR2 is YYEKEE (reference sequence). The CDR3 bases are TGTGCCAGCAGCTTCTTCCAGTCCGGGTCTCAGGGCTACACCTTC. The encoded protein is CASSFFQSGSQGYTF. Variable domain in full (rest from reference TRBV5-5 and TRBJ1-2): DAGVTQSPTHLIKTRGQQVTLRCSPISGHKSVSWYQQVLGQGPQFIFQYYEKEERGRGNFPDRFSARQFPNYSSELNVNALLLGDSALYLCASSFFQSGSQGYTFGSGTRLTVV.

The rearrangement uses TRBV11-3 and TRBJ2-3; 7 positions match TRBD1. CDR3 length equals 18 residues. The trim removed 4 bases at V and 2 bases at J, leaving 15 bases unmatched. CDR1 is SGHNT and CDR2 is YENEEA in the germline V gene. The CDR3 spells CASSSISGDRDPTDTQYF. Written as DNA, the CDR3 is TGTGCCAGCAGCTCGATTAGTGGAGACAGGGATCCCACAGATACGCAGTATTTT.

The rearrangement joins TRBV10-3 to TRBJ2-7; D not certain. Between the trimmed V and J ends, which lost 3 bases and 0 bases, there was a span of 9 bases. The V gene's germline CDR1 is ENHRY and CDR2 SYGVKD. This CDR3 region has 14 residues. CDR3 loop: CAISDGDNSYEQYF. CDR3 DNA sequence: TGTGCCATCAGTGACGGCGACAACTCCTACGAGCAGTACTTC.

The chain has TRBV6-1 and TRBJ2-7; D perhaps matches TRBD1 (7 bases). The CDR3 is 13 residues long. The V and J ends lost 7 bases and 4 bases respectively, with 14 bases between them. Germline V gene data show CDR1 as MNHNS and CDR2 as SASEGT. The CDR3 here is CASTAGGFYEQYF. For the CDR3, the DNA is TGTGCCAGCACCGCAGGGGGGTTTTACGAGCAGTACTTC.

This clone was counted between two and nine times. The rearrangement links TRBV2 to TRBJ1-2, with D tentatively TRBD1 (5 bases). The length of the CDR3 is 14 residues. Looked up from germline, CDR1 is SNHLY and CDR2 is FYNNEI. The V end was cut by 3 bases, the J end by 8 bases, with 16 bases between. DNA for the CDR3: TGTGCCAGCAGTGACTACAGGTGGGGTGAGGGCTACACCTTC. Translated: CASSDYRWGEGYTF.

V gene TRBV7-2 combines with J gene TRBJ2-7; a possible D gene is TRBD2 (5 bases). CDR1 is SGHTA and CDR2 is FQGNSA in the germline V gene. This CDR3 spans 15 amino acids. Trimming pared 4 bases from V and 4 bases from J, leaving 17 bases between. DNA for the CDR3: TGTGCCAGCAGCTCCTGGACTGATGCGAGATACGAGCAGTACTTC. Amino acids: CASSSWTDARYEQYF.

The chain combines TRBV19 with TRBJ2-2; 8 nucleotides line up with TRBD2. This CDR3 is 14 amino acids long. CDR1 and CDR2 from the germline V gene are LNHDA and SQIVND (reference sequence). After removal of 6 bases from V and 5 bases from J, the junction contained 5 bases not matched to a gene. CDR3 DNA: TGTGCCAGTAGAGCGGGGGCACAAACCGGGGAGCTGTTTTTT. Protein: CASRAGAQTGELFF.

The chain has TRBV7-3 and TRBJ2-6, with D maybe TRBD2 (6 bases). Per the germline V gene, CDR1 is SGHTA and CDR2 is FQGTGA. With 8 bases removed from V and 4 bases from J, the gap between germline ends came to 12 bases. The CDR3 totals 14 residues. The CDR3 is CASPFRGGANVLTF. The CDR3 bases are TGTGCCAGCCCCTTCCGGGGGGGGGCCAACGTCCTGACTTTC.

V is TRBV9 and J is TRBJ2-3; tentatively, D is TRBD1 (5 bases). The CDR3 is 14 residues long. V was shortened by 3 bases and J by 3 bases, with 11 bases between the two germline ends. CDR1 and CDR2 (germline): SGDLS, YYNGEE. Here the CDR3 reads CASSGQGRTDTQYF. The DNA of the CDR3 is TGTGCCAGCAGCGGCCAGGGTAGAACAGATACGCAGTATTTT.

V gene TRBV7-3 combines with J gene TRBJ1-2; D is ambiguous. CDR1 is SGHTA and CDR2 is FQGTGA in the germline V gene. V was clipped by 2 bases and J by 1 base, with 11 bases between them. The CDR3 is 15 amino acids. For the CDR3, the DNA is TGTGCCAGCAGCTTAGGAGCGGGTCTTAACTATGGCTACACCTTC. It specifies CASSLGAGLNYGYTF.